Listed below are T cell receptor beta chains from one sample, sequenced in a study of blood T cell repertoires in COVID-19. Clones were read by immunoSEQ multiplex PCR, and TCRdb kept only the in-frame ones, dropping some. Of approximately 70,000 clones in the sample, more than 70% were seen once. What was sequenced was peripheral blood. The source of these receptors is a woman aged 60 to 75 with acute or convalescent COVID-19. CDR3s include the opening cysteine and the closing phenylalanine or tryptophan. D genes are given only for firm matches. Expanded clones get a size class; other rows say once, few or many, or leave the size out.

clone_size j_call d_call v_call cdr3_nt cdr3_aa
few TRBJ1-3 . TRBV5-6 TGTGCCAGCAGCTTGGCCGGTTACTCTGGAAACACCATATATTTT CASSLAGYSGNTIYF
. TRBJ1-2 . TRBV11-2 TGTGCCAGCAGCTCACCCACTCGCTATGGCTACACCTTC CASSSPTRYGYTF
. TRBJ2-7 TRBD2 TRBV30 TGTGCCTGGAGTGTCCGCGGGGGGATCTACGAGCAGTACTTC CAWSVRGGIYEQYF
. TRBJ1-2 . TRBV5-1 TGCGCCAGCAGCTTGGGGGCAGCTAACTATGGCTACACCTTC CASSLGAANYGYTF
. TRBJ2-7 TRBD1 TRBV6-5 TGTGCCAGCAGTTTAGGGACAGGTGTCTACGAGCAGTACTTC CASSLGTGVYEQYF
. TRBJ1-1 . TRBV6-2/TRBV6-3 TGTGCCAGCAGTTACTCTAGGGGCCTAGAAGCTTTCTTT CASSYSRGLEAFF
. TRBJ2-7 TRBD1 TRBV28 TGTGCCAGCATAAGCGTACAGGGGATGAGGGACGAGCAGTACTTC CASISVQGMRDEQYF
. TRBJ2-3 TRBD1 TRBV7-2 TGTGCTATGGGCAGGGGGCTCTCAGATACGCAGTATTTT CAMGRGLSDTQYF
. TRBJ1-6 . TRBV7-2 TGTGCCAGCAGCTCCTTAGGGGGGGGATACCTCAATTCACCCCTCCACTTT CASSSLGGGYLNSPLHF
. TRBJ2-7 . TRBV30 TGTGCCTGGAGTTCCGGGGGCTACGAGCAGTACTTC CAWSSGGYEQYF
. TRBJ2-7 . TRBV20-1 TGCAGTGCGAGGGACATCTACGAGCAGTACTTC CSARDIYEQYF
. TRBJ2-6 . TRBV5-4 TGTGCCAGCAGCCGCGGTTCTTCTGGGGCCAACGTCCTGACTTTC CASSRGSSGANVLTF
. TRBJ2-1 . TRBV4-2 TGTGCCAGCAGCCAAGTCCAACAGGGAAATGAGCAGTTCTTC CASSQVQQGNEQFF
. TRBJ2-7 TRBD1 TRBV5-1 TGCGCCAGCAGCTTCCGGGACAGGGGACGCGAGCAGTACTTC CASSFRDRGREQYF
. TRBJ2-7 TRBD1 TRBV3-1/TRBV3-2 TGTGCCAGCAGTCACCTGGACAGGGATCCAGGAGCGCAGTACTTC CASSHLDRDPGAQYF
. TRBJ1-2 TRBD1 TRBV28 TGTGCCAGCAGTTCCCCGGGACAGGACTACTATGGCTACACCTTC CASSSPGQDYYGYTF
. TRBJ2-1 . TRBV21-1 TGTGCCAGCAGCAAAAGTGGGGTAGCGGGGGTTTCCTACAATGAGCAGTTCTTC CASSKSGVAGVSYNEQFF
. TRBJ1-4 . TRBV9 TGTGCCAGCAGCGTAGAGCCCCTTGAAAAACTGTTTTTT CASSVEPLEKLFF
. TRBJ1-1 . TRBV3-1/TRBV3-2 TGTGCCAGCAGCCCCCTCCTGGCAATGAACACTGAAGCTTTCTTT CASSPLLAMNTEAFF
. TRBJ2-5 TRBD1 TRBV10-3 TGTGCCATCAGGGGACAGGGTTTGGGAGAGACCCAGTACTTC CAIRGQGLGETQYF
. TRBJ2-3 . TRBV7-2 TGTGCCAGCAGTGAACAGGGTGTAACAGATACGCAGTATTTT CASSEQGVTDTQYF
. TRBJ1-2 TRBD1 TRBV10-3 TGTGCCATCAGCCAAGGACAGGGTATCTACACCTTC CAISQGQGIYTF
once TRBJ1-2 . TRBV5-4 TGTGCCAGCAGCTGGCAGGGAGGAGACTATGGCTACACCTTC CASSWQGGDYGYTF
. TRBJ2-1 TRBD1 TRBV5-1 TGCGCCAGCAGCCCCAGTTTACAGGGGGGTTCCTACAATGAGCAGTTCTTC CASSPSLQGGSYNEQFF
. TRBJ2-4 . TRBV28 TGTGCCAGCAGTTTCCCGGGGACTTCCCAAAACATTCAGTACTTC CASSFPGTSQNIQYF
. TRBJ2-3 TRBD1 TRBV7-8 TGTGCCAGCAGCTTGGGCGCCGGGACAGGGGGCACAGATACGCAGTATTTT CASSLGAGTGGTDTQYF
. TRBJ2-1 TRBD1 TRBV6-1 TGTGCCAGCAGCCAAGGGACAGGGGCAAATGAGCAGTTCTTC CASSQGTGANEQFF
. TRBJ2-3 TRBD2 TRBV24-1 TGTGCCACCAGTGGTAGCGGGGGGGCGGTGAATACGCAGTATTTT CATSGSGGAVNTQYF
. TRBJ2-1 TRBD1 TRBV25-1 TGTGCCAGCAGTAAGTCAGGGGGAGACGGTGAGCAGTTCTTC CASSKSGGDGEQFF
. TRBJ2-3 TRBD2 TRBV29-1 TGCAGCGTTGTGGGACTAGCGGGGGGGCTGGATACGCAGTATTTT CSVVGLAGGLDTQYF
. TRBJ2-7 . TRBV28 TGTGCCAGCAGTTTAGGAGCAGAGGGGGCGGGGGAGCAGTACTTC CASSLGAEGAGEQYF
few TRBJ1-2 . TRBV7-8 TGTGCCAGCAGCTTAGGGGTCAGGGGAGCTAACTATGGCTACACCTTC CASSLGVRGANYGYTF
once TRBJ2-5 . TRBV6-6 TGTGCCAGCAGTCCCCGGGGGGCAGTCGGTGAGACCCAGTACTTC CASSPRGAVGETQYF
. TRBJ2-1 TRBD1 TRBV6-6 TGTGCCAGCAGTGGATCGAGACGACAGGGTCCCTACAATGAGCAGTTCTTC CASSGSRRQGPYNEQFF
. TRBJ1-1 . TRBV6-4 TGTGCCAGCAGTCAGATCCCGGGACAGAACACTGAAGCTTTCTTT CASSQIPGQNTEAFF